This T cell receptor beta chain was recovered during a study of HIV-infected children after antiretroviral therapy interruption. Across the whole study: Children's median ages were roughly 10 years and 8 years by group. Recorded EBV and CMV exposure existed for most children. Continuous-treatment samples came from weeks 0, 48 and 150.

V was clipped by 0 bases and J by 2 bases, with 14 bases between them. The CDR3 spans 15 residues. Germline CDR1 is DFQATT and CDR2 is SNEGSKA (reference sequence). The treatment is: PENTA 11 planned treatment interruption arm or continuous ART arm. This clonotype was seen at least ten times. A 3' RACE protocol on RNA, with unique molecular identifiers, produced the TCR library. TCRdb reprocessed the 3' RACE reads via MiXCR and lists one record per CDR3 protein. The table lists around 50,000 distinct CDR3 sequences, 4.3% of them singletons. Sequences were derived from CD45RA+ CD4+ T cells from PBMCs, pooled from several time points, sampled from a donor given antiretroviral therapy, either interrupted or continuous. As to subset: naive CD4+ CD45RA+ CD45RO- T cells. The sequence was collected from a pool of human donors with HIV. The chain is built from TRBV20-1 and TRBJ2-7; the D gene is possibly TRBD1 (6 bases). The CDR3 reads CSAREITGSPYEQYF. CDR3 coding DNA: TGCAGTGCTAGAGAAATAACAGGGAGCCCCTACGAGCAGTACTTC.